This T cell receptor beta chain was found in a study of blood T cell repertoires in COVID-19 (dated by TCRdb to the early 2020s). With respect to the entire study: Collaborator samples came from the United States, Italy and Spain and covered acute and convalescent phases of COVID-19. The material from the prospective study consisted of cDNA or gDNA derived from T cells, B-cell-depleted T cells, or PBMCs. The dataset comprised deeply sampled blood TCRbeta repertoires from subjects exposed to, actively infected with, or recovered from COVID-19. The repertoires were released in a freely available public database intended as a resource for research on the immune response to SARS-CoV-2. Samples came from the ongoing ImmuneRACE study (first 160 participants) plus 1,254 subjects from 6 global collaborators. The sample metadata nearly always contained a de-identified subject ID, COVID-19 status, age in years and sex. Where HLA class I and class II types were available, the types were taken from metadata supplied by the sample provider, not from assay-based typing. The research as a whole found: The quantity of clinical and demographic metadata differed by source and by participant and was supplied without curation.

The immunoSEQ Assay, a bias-controlled multiplex PCR, was used to amplify TCRbeta CDR3 regions from genomic DNA. Per the original workflow: The number of nucleated cells in each sample was estimated from the amplification of reference gene primers within the assay. To quantify the absolute abundance of each unique TCRbeta CDR3 rearrangement, sequence reads were collapsed and filtered. For each sample, productive Simpson clonality was calculated by taking the square root of Simpson's diversity index across productive rearrangements. The table comes from immuneACCESS by way of TCRdb, which keeps in-frame sequences with V and J called. Part of the clones is missing from these tables; in studies checked, under half for an unresolved V gene and the rest for unknown reasons. For V, J and clone size, that table is used; D and trimming come from the DNA. The sample data list around 170,000 clones, and about 82% of these were observed just once. The top ten hold 5.5% to 8% of the sample.

Reading from cysteine to phenylalanine, the CDR3 counts 14 amino acids. The only DNA kept is the CDR3, 42 bases in frame from the first base. The germline V gene encodes CDR1 KGHSH and CDR2 LQKENI. Relative to germline, V is 4 bases shorter and J is 7 bases shorter, with 14 bases between their ends. In the case of this clone: The antigen this receptor binds is unknown. Per-base qualities were not stored, and no clone one base away is much larger.

Each collaborating institution followed its own protocols to collect whole blood in K2EDTA tubes. For TCRbeta analysis, collaborators shipped samples as frozen whole blood, isolated PBMCs, or DNA extracted from either of those sample types. The receptor chain draws on TRBV18 and TRBJ1-5; TRBD1 could be the D gene, as 6 bases match. The clonotype was recovered from a man in his fifties or sixties with active or convalescent COVID-19. The sample was peripheral blood. This receptor carries the CDR3 CASSLDSKRQPQHF. The DNA reads TGTGCCAGCTCACTGGACAGCAAGAGGCAGCCCCAGCATTTT.